The 25 T cell receptor beta chains in this list originate from one sample, sequenced in a study of identical twins. TCRdb reprocessed the 5' RACE reads with MiXCR, giving one entry per CDR3 protein. The repertoire holds over 250,000 distinct CDR3 sequences, with 8% to 9.5% as singletons. The same specimen was also included in a second study, on yellow fever vaccine responses in identical twins.

Sequenced: CD8+ T cells sorted from blood. These receptors were taken from a woman younger than 30 in good health.

This clonotype was seen at least ten times. CDR3: CSARGFESNQPQHF. The CDR3 DNA reads TGCAGTGCTAGGGGATTTGAGAGCAATCAGCCCCAGCATTTT. The V and J genes are TRBV20-1 and TRBJ1-5; D gene unclear. The CDR3 contains 14 residues. Between the trimmed V and J ends, which lost 3 bases and 1 base, there was a span of 10 bases. Germline V lookup: CDR1 DFQATT, CDR2 SNEGSKA (reference sequence).

This clonotype has only a few counts. The genes are TRBV27 and TRBJ2-1; D is ambiguous. This CDR3 contains 12 residues. CDR1 and CDR2 (germline): MNHEY, SMNVEV (reference sequence). Trimming took off 5 bases at V and 7 bases at J, with 9 bases between the two ends. The CDR3 sequence is CASSQNENEQFF. The CDR3 DNA sequence: TGTGCCAGCAGTCAGAACGAAAATGAGCAGTTCTTC.

This chain joins TRBV25-1 and TRBJ2-3; D gene ambiguous. From germline, CDR1 is MGHDK and CDR2 SYGVNS. The CDR3 contains 16 residues. V shed 6 bases and J shed 4 bases, with 20 bases lying between them. CDR3 region: CASSGLEVGPPDTQYF. Here the CDR3 DNA reads TGTGCCAGCAGCGGCCTTGAGGTGGGCCCCCCAGATACGCAGTATTTT.

In DNA, the CDR3 is TGTGCCAGCCGGGACAGGGTAGGGAACGAGCAGTACTTC. Translating it yields CASRDRVGNEQYF. The rearrangement uses TRBV2 and TRBJ2-7; 9 bases fit TRBD1. The CDR3 runs 13 residues. Per germline, CDR1 SNHLY and CDR2 FYNNEI. The ends lost 8 bases at V and 5 bases at J; junction bases unmatched: 7. The entire variable domain, with the rest obtained from reference TRBV2 and TRBJ2-7, is as follows: EPEVTQTPSHQVTQMGQEVILRCVPISNHLYFYWYRQILGQKVEFLVSFYNNEISEKSEIFDDQFSVERPDGSNFTLKIRSTKLEDSAMYFCASRDRVGNEQYFGPGTRLTVT.

This clonotype was recorded many times. The rearrangement joins TRBV11-3 to TRBJ2-3, with D perhaps matching TRBD1 (5 bases). The germline CDR1 and CDR2 sequences are SGHNT and YENEEA. The CDR3 covers 18 residues. V lost 1 base, J lost 3 bases, and 20 bases lay in between. The CDR3: CASSLGQGGSIRTDTQYF. CDR3 sequence (DNA): TGTGCCAGCAGCTTAGGCCAGGGTGGGTCGATAAGGACAGATACGCAGTATTTT.

This clonotype was recorded at least ten times. The chain employs TRBV29-1 and TRBJ2-1; D is uncertain. This CDR3 region has 11 residues. V dropped 3 bases and J dropped 7 bases, with 7 bases sitting between them. CDR1 is SQVTM, CDR2 ANQGSEA, per germline. CDR3: CSVDRPNEQFF. The CDR3 nucleotides read TGCAGCGTTGATAGGCCTAATGAGCAGTTCTTC.

This clonotype was counted a few times. The V and J genes are TRBV28 and TRBJ2-2; 7 bases fit TRBD1. This CDR3 is built from 14 residues. V shed 5 bases, J shed 3 bases, and the junction held 3 bases outside the gene matches. Germline loops: CDR1 MDHEN, CDR2 SYDVKM. CDR3 sequence (DNA): TGTGCCAGCAGTCAAAGGGGGCACACCGGGGAGCTGTTTTTT. Protein product: CASSQRGHTGELFF.

This clonotype has a count of ten or more. The gene calls are TRBV6-4 and TRBJ2-3, with D possibly TRBD1 on 6 matching bases. Trimming took 3 bases from V and 4 from J, leaving 17 bases between them. This CDR3 is built from 16 residues. Per germline, CDR1 MRHNA and CDR2 SNTAGT. CDR3 nucleotide sequence: TGTGCCAGCAGTGATTCCCCGGGACACCCGGCAGATACGCAGTATTTT. This translates into CASSDSPGHPADTQYF.

The chain joins TRBV30 to TRBJ2-7; D gene uncertain. Germline V gene data show CDR1 as GTSNPN and CDR2 as SVGIG (reference sequence). The CDR3 sequence is 14 residues long. Trimming shortened V by 0 bases and J by 6 bases, and 15 bases separated the two germline ends. In DNA form, the CDR3 reads TGTGCCTGGAGTGTACTGATTTGGGGATCCGAGCAGTACTTC. Its translation is CAWSVLIWGSEQYF.

As concerns this clonotype: The junction shows a germline mismatch at one end, possibly a read error. The rearrangement links TRBV27 to TRBJ2-1; possibly TRBD1 for D (6 bases). Looked up from germline, CDR1 is MNHEY and CDR2 is SMNVEV (reference sequence). This CDR3 spans 14 amino acids. The CDR3 region is CAISKRGTHNEQFF. CDR3 nucleotide sequence: TGTGCCATCAGTAAGAGGGGGACCCACAATGAGCAGTTCTTC.

This clonotype came up many times. As DNA, the CDR3 is TGTGCCAGCAGTTTACCTCCCGGACAGGGGTCCGATGAGCAGTTCTTC. Protein product: CASSLPPGQGSDEQFF. The rearrangement links TRBV12-3 or TRBV12-4 to TRBJ2-1, with 9 bases matching TRBD1. V was clipped by 2 bases and J by 8 bases; unmatched bases: 10. The CDR3 is 16 amino acids.

The rearrangement uses TRBV11-1 and TRBJ2-5, with 9 positions matching TRBD1. Germline V gives CDR1 SGHAT, CDR2 FQDESV (reference sequence). The CDR3 loop spans 19 amino acids. The V gene end was trimmed by 3 bases and the J gene end by 1 base; junction bases not matched to a gene: 15. The CDR3 loop reads CASSLLAGRDRVTQETQYF. DNA of the CDR3: TGTGCCAGCAGCTTGTTGGCAGGGAGGGACAGGGTGACCCAAGAGACCCAGTACTTC.

This clonotype has ten or more counts. V gene TRBV5-1 combines with J gene TRBJ2-2, with 12 bases that match TRBD1. From germline, CDR1 is SGHRS and CDR2 YFSETQ. The CDR3 contains 17 residues. With V trimmed by 3 bases and J by 7 bases, 10 bases remained unmatched. The CDR3 nucleotides are TGCGCCAGCAGCTACCCACCGGGACAGGGGGCAATCGGGGAGCTGTTTTTT. Its translation: CASSYPPGQGAIGELFF.

V gene TRBV27 combines with J gene TRBJ2-1; D uncertain. This CDR3 is 15 amino acids long. Germline CDR1 and CDR2: MNHEY and SMNVEV (reference sequence). Trimming removed 3 bases at V and 6 bases at J, with 15 bases between. The CDR3 sequence is CASSLVLSQANEQFF. The CDR3, as DNA: TGTGCCAGCAGTTTGGTCCTTTCCCAGGCCAATGAGCAGTTCTTC.

The chain combines TRBV5-6 with TRBJ2-7; possibly TRBD2 for D (5 bases). Per the germline V gene, CDR1 is SGHDT and CDR2 is YYEEEE. V shed 3 bases and J shed 3 bases, with 13 bases lying between them. The CDR3 is made up of 14 amino acids. CDR3 sequence (DNA): TGTGCCAGCAGCTCCGGGATCAGCTGCTACGAGCAGTACTTC. This gives the protein CASSSGISCYEQYF.

This clonotype was detected a few times. This sequence joins TRBV7-6 and TRBJ2-7; D tentatively reads TRBD1 or TRBD2 (5 bases each). V was pared by 5 bases and J by 7 bases, with 18 bases between. Germline V lookup: CDR1 SGHVS, CDR2 FNYEAQ. The CDR3 runs to 14 residues. Here the CDR3 DNA reads TGTGCCAGCAGCCCCCACACGGTTGGGGGAGAGCAGTACTTC. Translated: CASSPHTVGGEQYF.

The V call is TRBV30, the J call TRBJ2-3; D is possibly TRBD1 or TRBD2 (5 bases each). Looked up from germline, CDR1 is GTSNPN and CDR2 is SVGIG (reference sequence). Trimming stripped 0 bases from V and 5 bases from J, with 9 bases between. The CDR3 loop spans 13 amino acids. CDR3 residues: CAWSVFGGDTQYF. The CDR3 DNA sequence: TGTGCCTGGAGTGTATTTGGGGGAGATACGCAGTATTTT.

This clonotype has a count of ten or more. J is TRBJ2-3 and V is TRBV5-1; 10 positions agree with TRBD2. Germline CDR1 reads SGHRS; CDR2 reads YFSETQ. J gave up 3 bases and V 4 bases, and 11 bases lay outside the gene matches. The CDR3 length is 17 residues. The CDR3 nucleotides read TGCGCCAGCAGCCCCCGGGTTAGCGGGGGGTTTACAGATACGCAGTATTTT. It is translated as CASSPRVSGGFTDTQYF.

The rearrangement uses TRBV7-9 and TRBJ2-2, with 13 bases that match TRBD2. This CDR3 contains 16 residues. In germline, CDR1 is SEHNR, CDR2 FQNEAQ (reference sequence). The V and J ends lost 5 bases and 4 bases, in that order; junction bases with no gene match: 4. CDR3 nucleotide sequence: TGTGCCAGCAGCCCTGGGACTAGCGGGATCACCGGGGAGCTGTTTTTT. Protein sequence: CASSPGTSGITGELFF. Filled out from reference TRBV7-9 and TRBJ2-2, the complete variable domain reads DTGVSQNPRHKITKRGQNVTFRCDPISEHNRLYWYRQTLGQGPEFLTYFQNEAQLEKSRLLSDRFSAERPKGSFSTLEIQRTEQGDSAMYLCASSPGTSGITGELFFGEGSRLTVL.

This clonotype was seen more than once but under ten times. This chain uses TRBV20-1 with TRBJ2-7, with D possibly TRBD1 on 6 matching bases. The CDR3 runs to 18 residues. Germline V gene sequence: CDR1 DFQATT, CDR2 SNEGSKA (reference sequence). V lost 0 bases and J 2 bases, leaving 23 bases between the germline ends. The chain's CDR3 is CSARDSFLLQGSAYEQYF. The CDR3 nucleotides read TGCAGTGCTAGAGATTCCTTTTTACTACAGGGATCCGCCTACGAGCAGTACTTC.

In its sample, this clonotype was seen a few times. The chain uses TRBV20-1 and TRBJ2-2; D is ambiguous. Trimming cost V 4 bases and J 0 bases, with 6 bases left between them. The CDR3 spans 13 residues. Germline V gene lookup returns CDR1 DFQATT and CDR2 SNEGSKA (reference sequence). CDR3 in amino acids: CSAMTPNTGELFF. DNA of the CDR3: TGCAGTGCTATGACCCCGAACACCGGGGAGCTGTTTTTT.

Only a few counts were recorded for this clonotype. The chain joins TRBV12-3 or TRBV12-4 to TRBJ2-2; D uncertain. There are 13 residues in the CDR3. V dropped 5 bases and J dropped 6 bases, with 10 bases sitting between them. CDR3: CASSAPGAGELFF. The CDR3 DNA is TGTGCCAGCAGTGCCCCAGGTGCCGGGGAGCTGTTTTTT.

This clonotype has more than one count but fewer than ten. The chain uses TRBV6-5 and TRBJ2-1, with D hard to call. V was clipped by 2 bases and J by 8 bases, with 10 bases between them. CDR3 size: 13 residues. CDR1 and CDR2 from the germline V gene are MNHEY and SVGAGI. Here the CDR3 reads CASSYDRVDEQFF. The CDR3 DNA reads TGTGCCAGCAGTTACGATAGGGTCGATGAGCAGTTCTTC.

This clonotype was observed a few times. V usage is TRBV13 and J usage is TRBJ2-5; D is perhaps TRBD1 or TRBD2 (5 bases each). The germline V gene has CDR1 PRHDT and CDR2 FYEKMQ (reference sequence). The CDR3 is 12 amino acids. The germline V and J ends were trimmed by 3 bases and 13 bases, with 15 bases remaining between them. The DNA for the CDR3 is TGTGCCAGCAGCTTGGGGACGCTGAGTCGGTACTTC. Its translation: CASSLGTLSRYF.

V usage is TRBV20-1 and J usage is TRBJ2-3; 11 nucleotides match TRBD1. With 6 bases clipped from V and 3 bases from J, the junction kept 29 bases outside the gene matches. CDR1 and CDR2 from the germline V gene are DFQATT and SNEGSKA (reference sequence). The CDR3 sequence is 22 residues long. CDR3 region: CSADGTGGVRVPPPLPTDTQYF. In nucleotides, the CDR3 is TGCAGTGCCGACGGGACAGGGGGGGTCCGGGTGCCTCCACCCTTACCTACAGATACGCAGTATTTT.